This entry features one T cell receptor beta chain sequence. Antigen: not known. The sample originates from a study of T cell therapy after organ transplantation. At the level of the study: Short-term post-therapy blood was drawn 4 to 8 weeks after therapy ended.

Time point reported: 4-8 weeks after completion of therapy. Sequencing was performed with immunoSEQ multiplex PCR; in TCRdb, only in-frame clones are kept and a portion is missing. The sample holds 15,000 to 20,000 clones, around 82% seen once. Here the sequenced sample was CD8+ T cells from blood, taken after autologous CMV-specific T cell therapy. This TCR was sampled from a human patient who had received a solid organ transplant and had CMV disease. Part of the T cells may come from the graft donor.

The CDR3: CASSLPEGGTAQYEQYF. In nucleotides, the CDR3 is TGTGCCAGCAGCTTACCGGAGGGGGGGACAGCCCAATACGAGCAGTACTTC. The J gene is TRBJ2-7, the V gene TRBV7-6, with D perhaps TRBD1 or TRBD2 (7 bases each). The germline gives CDR1 SGHVS, CDR2 FNYEAQ. This CDR3 comprises 17 residues. Trimming pared 2 bases from V and 4 bases from J, leaving 21 bases between.